Described below is a single T cell receptor beta chain sequence and its context. The data belong to a study of blood T cell repertoires in COVID-19. About the study: Both acute and convalescent COVID-19 samples were obtained from the United States, Italy and Spain.

In the authors' workflow: Reference gene primers were amplified, and this amplification served to estimate nucleated cell counts. Libraries were prepared by immunoSEQ multiplex PCR; TCRdb keeps only in-frame clonotypes and omits some of them. That table gives V, J and clone size, and the DNA gave D and trimming. This table has some 350,000 clones, 75% to 90% appearing once. Germline assignment: CDR1 MNHEY and CDR2 SVGAGI. The V end lost 8 bases, the J end lost 3 bases, and 16 bases lay between the germline ends. The CDR3 contains 14 residues. This receptor was obtained from a woman in her 50s with COVID-19, enrolled during active disease. The V gene is TRBV6-5, the J gene TRBJ1-1; D is uncertain. Sequencing was performed on peripheral blood. The CDR3 protein is CASCRRLDDTEAFF. CDR3 sequence (DNA): TGTGCCAGCTGTAGGAGGTTGGATGACACTGAAGCTTTCTTT.